The next 29 T cell receptor beta chains were all read from a single sample in a study of monozygotic twins with inflammatory bowel disease. TCRdb reprocessed the 5' RACE reads; each CDR3 protein has one entry and no DNA is given. The sample includes hundreds of thousands of distinct CDR3 sequences. The sample taken for sequencing was blood. These receptors were taken from a human donor with ulcerative colitis or Crohn's disease, or a healthy co-twin of an affected twin (not recorded which).

The chain recombines TRBV28 with TRBJ2-1; TCRdb selects TRBD2, and the lack of DNA leaves this call unchecked. The CDR3 sequence is 16 residues long. The germline gives CDR1 MDHEN, CDR2 SYDVKM. CDR3: CASSFPTLEQREGRFF.

The chain recombines TRBV18 with TRBJ1-4; TCRdb picks TRBD1, but there is no DNA to check that call. The V gene's germline CDR1 is KGHSH and CDR2 LQKENI. The length of the CDR3 is 14 residues. CDR3 loop: CASSPDRFVEKLFF.

The chain employs TRBV29-1 and TRBJ2-3; no DNA is available, so the TRBD2 call from TCRdb remains unchecked. CDR1 SQVTM and CDR2 ANQGSEA come from the germline V gene. This CDR3 is built from 15 residues. Here the CDR3 reads CSVGAGLAGADTQYF.

V gene TRBV25-1 combines with J gene TRBJ2-2; TCRdb designates TRBD1, a call that cannot be tested without DNA. The V gene's germline CDR1 is MGHDK and CDR2 SYGVNS. This CDR3 is built from 18 residues. This chain's CDR3 is CASSDLTGMEDMAGELFF.

The rearrangement uses TRBV12-3 or TRBV12-4 and TRBJ2-1; absent DNA, TCRdb's TRBD1 call cannot be checked. This CDR3 is built from 17 residues. The CDR3 region is CASSLGLAGVVFDEQFF.

V and J are TRBV5-1 and TRBJ2-1; TCRdb outputs TRBD2, but without DNA this stays unchecked. Germline V gives CDR1 SGHRS, CDR2 YFSETQ. The length of the CDR3 is 16 residues. The CDR3 is CASSLFAGDLPNEQFF.

V and J are TRBV20-1 and TRBJ2-2; TCRdb calls TRBD1, which cannot be checked without DNA. The germline gives CDR1 DFQATT, CDR2 SNEGSKA (reference sequence). This CDR3 has 15 residues. Here the CDR3 reads CSARTTGRGTGELFF.

The rearrangement joins TRBV27 to TRBJ2-1. CDR1 and CDR2 from the germline V gene are MNHEY and SMNVEV (reference sequence). This CDR3 spans 13 amino acids. The CDR3 region is CASSLRRYNEQFF.

This rearrangement joins TRBV11-2 to TRBJ2-3; TCRdb gives TRBD2 as the D gene, but with no DNA this cannot be confirmed. Per the germline V gene, CDR1 is SGHAT and CDR2 is FQNNGV. This CDR3 has 14 residues. The CDR3: CASSLGGWTDTQYF.

The J gene is TRBJ2-1, the V gene TRBV18. This CDR3 has 13 residues. CDR1 and CDR2 from the germline V gene are KGHSH and LQKENI. The CDR3: CASSPPAGREQFF.

The chain combines TRBV20-1 with TRBJ2-7. Per germline, CDR1 DFQATT and CDR2 SNEGSKA (reference sequence). There are 11 residues in the CDR3. CDR3 sequence reads: CSASRYSEQYF.

This CDR3 is CASSPGVPTDTQYF. The gene calls are TRBV6-6 and TRBJ2-3; the TRBD1 assignment by TCRdb is unverifiable without DNA. Germline loops: CDR1 MNHNY, CDR2 SVGAGI (reference sequence). The CDR3 has 14 residues.

The chain is built from TRBV11-2 and TRBJ2-2; TCRdb gives TRBD2 as the D gene, but with no DNA this cannot be confirmed. The CDR3 contains 15 residues. Germline V lookup: CDR1 SGHAT, CDR2 FQNNGV. This CDR3 is CASSSSSGRTGELFF.

This chain joins TRBV29-1 and TRBJ2-1; the TCRdb call, TRBD2, lacks DNA for checking. The length of the CDR3 is 14 residues. CDR1 is SQVTM and CDR2 is ANQGSEA in the germline V gene. CDR3: CSVRGSGTYNEQFF.

The chain recombines TRBV28 with TRBJ1-1. This CDR3 spans 11 amino acids. The germline V gene encodes CDR1 MDHEN and CDR2 SYDVKM. CDR3 in amino acids: CASSRWTEAFF.

The chain recombines TRBV7-3 with TRBJ2-1. CDR1 is SGHTA, CDR2 FQGTGA, per germline. This CDR3 is built from 15 residues. CDR3 in amino acids: CASSLSGSPYNEQFF. The variable domain in full, completed from reference TRBV7-3 and TRBJ2-1, reads GAGVSQTPSNKVTEKGKYVELRCDPISGHTALYWYRQSLGQGPEFLIYFQGTGAADDSGLPNDRFFAVRPEGSVSTLKIQRTERGDSAVYLCASSLSGSPYNEQFFGPGTRLTVL.

The J gene is TRBJ2-7, the V gene TRBV28; TCRdb selects TRBD2, and the lack of DNA leaves this call unchecked. From germline, CDR1 is MDHEN and CDR2 SYDVKM. The CDR3 spans 13 residues. CDR3 region: CASNPPGWYEQYF.

The chain has TRBV3-1 and TRBJ2-1; TCRdb calls TRBD2, which cannot be checked without DNA. Germline lookup yields CDR1 LGHDT and CDR2 YNNKEL (reference sequence). The CDR3 contains 15 residues. The CDR3 sequence is CASSPGTSGRKEQFF.

The chain links TRBV7-3 to TRBJ2-1; the TRBD1 assignment by TCRdb is unverifiable without DNA. The CDR3 consists of 14 residues. Germline lookup yields CDR1 SGHTA and CDR2 FQGTGA. CDR3 sequence: CASSLGTDYNEQFF.

The rearrangement links TRBV12-3 or TRBV12-4 to TRBJ2-1; TCRdb lists TRBD2, though no DNA is available to test this call. The length of the CDR3 is 15 residues. The CDR3 sequence is CASSTSGRIYNEQFF.

The gene calls are TRBV7-9 and TRBJ1-1; the TCRdb call, TRBD1, lacks DNA for checking. CDR1 and CDR2 from the germline V gene are SEHNR and FQNEAQ (reference sequence). The CDR3 is 13 amino acids. CDR3 in amino acids: CASTGTGNTEAFF.

The chain employs TRBV20-1 and TRBJ2-1. This CDR3 has 17 amino acids. Germline-derived CDR1 and CDR2 are DFQATT and SNEGSKA (reference sequence). The chain's CDR3 is CSARDPPSGDSYNEQFF.

The chain combines TRBV11-1 with TRBJ2-6; TCRdb's D call, TRBD1, is unchecked because there is no DNA. The CDR3 contains 18 residues. In germline, CDR1 is SGHAT, CDR2 FQDESV (reference sequence). CDR3: CASSFLTPAQSGANVLTF.

This rearrangement joins TRBV27 to TRBJ2-3; lacking DNA, the TRBD1 call made by TCRdb goes unchecked. The CDR3 runs to 14 residues. Germline lookup yields CDR1 MNHEY and CDR2 SMNVEV (reference sequence). This CDR3 is CASSLLPPPDTQYF.

This rearrangement joins TRBV5-1 to TRBJ2-7. The V gene's germline CDR1 is SGHRS and CDR2 YFSETQ. The CDR3 contains 15 residues. The CDR3 protein is CASSLALAEAYEQYF. Looking up the rest from reference TRBV5-1 and TRBJ2-7 gives the full variable domain: KAGVTQTPRYLIKTRGQQVTLSCSPISGHRSVSWYQQTPGQGLQFLFEYFSETQRNKGNFPGRFSGRQFSNSRSEMNVSTLELGDSALYLCASSLALAEAYEQYFGPGTRLTVT.

V gene TRBV6-1 combines with J gene TRBJ2-1; TCRdb picks TRBD2, but there is no DNA to check that call. The CDR3 consists of 15 residues. Germline V CDR1 and CDR2: MNHNS, SASEGT. CDR3 sequence reads: CASRPGTSGYNEQFF.

The chain employs TRBV12-3 or TRBV12-4 and TRBJ2-7; TCRdb's D call of TRBD1 is untestable without DNA. This CDR3 region has 14 residues. This chain's CDR3 is CASSFRGQGYEQYF.

CDR3 sequence: CAISDPTKSYNEQFF. The gene calls are TRBV10-3 and TRBJ2-1. CDR3 length equals 15 residues. Germline CDR1 reads ENHRY; CDR2 reads SYGVKD.

J is TRBJ2-7 and V is TRBV29-1; TCRdb's assignment of TRBD2 cannot be checked, as there is no DNA. The CDR3 has 15 amino acids. The germline CDR1 and CDR2 sequences are SQVTM and ANQGSEA. CDR3 protein: CSVIHPSAAPYEQYF.